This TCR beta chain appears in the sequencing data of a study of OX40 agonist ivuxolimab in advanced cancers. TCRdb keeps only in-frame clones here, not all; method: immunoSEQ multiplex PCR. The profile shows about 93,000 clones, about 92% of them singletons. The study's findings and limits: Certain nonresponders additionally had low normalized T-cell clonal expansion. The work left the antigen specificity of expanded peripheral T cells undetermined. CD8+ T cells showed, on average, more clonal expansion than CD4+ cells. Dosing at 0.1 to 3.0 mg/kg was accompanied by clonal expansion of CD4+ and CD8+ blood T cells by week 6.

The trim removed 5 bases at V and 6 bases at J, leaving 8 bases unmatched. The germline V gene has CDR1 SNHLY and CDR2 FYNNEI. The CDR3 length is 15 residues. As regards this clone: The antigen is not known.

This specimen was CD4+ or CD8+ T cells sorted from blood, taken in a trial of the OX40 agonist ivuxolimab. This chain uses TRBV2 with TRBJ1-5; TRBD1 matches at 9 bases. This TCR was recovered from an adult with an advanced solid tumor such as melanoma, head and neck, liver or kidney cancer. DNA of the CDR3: TGTGCCAGCAGTCTCGACAGGGGGAGATTTCAGCCCCAGCATTTT. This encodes CASSLDRGRFQPQHF.